This is a list of T cell receptor beta chains from one sample in a study of T cell repertoires in cytomegalovirus infection. Via MiXCR, TCRdb re-called the reads, giving one row per CDR3 protein. The sample has about 310,000 distinct CDR3 sequences, roughly a sixth seen once. The sequencing sample was made of PBMCs. The receptor set was obtained from a human donor in good health (CMV status not recorded). Some clones in this sample may be carry-over from other donors' samples. The CDR3 runs from the conserved cysteine through the conserved F or W. The D gene is left open where the match is weak. For some rows the clone size is stated as once, few or many, or as a class when expanded; others skip it.

v_call	clone_size	d_call	cdr3_length	j_call	cdr3_nt	cdr3_aa
TRBV5-8	.	TRBD1	13	TRBJ2-7	TGTGCCAGCAGCTTCGGACAGGCCAACGAGCAGTACTTC	CASSFGQANEQYF
TRBV19	.	.	15	TRBJ2-2	TGTGCCAGTAGTCCCGGATCCGTAAGGTCCGGGGAGCTGTTTTTT	CASSPGSVRSGELFF
TRBV28	many	TRBD1	13	TRBJ2-4	TGTGCCAGCAGTCGACAGGGGCAAAACATTCAGTACTTC	CASSRQGQNIQYF
TRBV7-6	many	TRBD2	16	TRBJ2-5	TGTGCCAGCAGCTTAGCAGGCGGGGGGACTCAAGAGACCCAGTACTTC	CASSLAGGGTQETQYF
TRBV6-1	many	.	14	TRBJ1-3	TGTGCCAGCAGAACGGACATTACTGGAAACACCATATATTTT	CASRTDITGNTIYF
TRBV11-2	.	.	15	TRBJ1-4	TGTGCCAGCAGCTTACGAAGTGCAACTAATGAAAAACTGTTTTTT	CASSLRSATNEKLFF
TRBV10-3	.	TRBD1	14	TRBJ1-6	TGTGCCATCAAGGACAGGGAGTATAATTCACCCCTCCACTTT	CAIKDREYNSPLHF
TRBV28	many	.	13	TRBJ2-7	TGTGCCAGCAGCCCAGCGGAGGGCCCCGAGCAGTACTTC	CASSPAEGPEQYF
TRBV18	.	.	15	TRBJ2-7	TGTGCCAGCTCACCATACGGGCTTCCGGAGGACGAGCAGTACTTC	CASSPYGLPEDEQYF
TRBV10-3	few	.	15	TRBJ1-1	TGTGCCATCAGTGAGTCCCAGTCCGTGAACACTGAAGCTTTCTTT	CAISESQSVNTEAFF
TRBV7-2	many	.	16	TRBJ1-5	TGTGCCAGCAGCTCACGGGCGGACAGCCCGGTACAGCCCCAGCATTTT	CASSSRADSPVQPQHF
TRBV12-3/TRBV12-4	many	.	14	TRBJ1-2	TGTGCCAGCAGTTTAGGAGGAGGTTTAGATGGCTACACCTTC	CASSLGGGLDGYTF
TRBV4-1	.	TRBD1	15	TRBJ1-1	TGCGCCAGCAGCCAAGTCGGACAGGGGACGACTGAAGCTTTCTTT	CASSQVGQGTTEAFF
TRBV12-3/TRBV12-4	.	.	14	TRBJ1-2	TGTGCCAGTAACGAACAGGGCGGGATATATGGCTACACCTTC	CASNEQGGIYGYTF